This T cell receptor beta chain derives from a study of Graves' ophthalmopathy and Graves' hyperthyroidism. Overall study context: Before any treatment, peripheral blood was taken at the initial diagnosis.

The V gene's germline CDR1 is SQVTM and CDR2 ANQGSEA. Trimming removed 7 bases from V and 2 bases from J, with 9 bases in between. The CDR3 runs to 11 residues. CAS ≥3, NOSPECS ≥4, moderate-to-severe activity and duration under 3 months marked donors with ophthalmopathy. The authors amplified TCR beta CDR3 regions from RNA transcripts. The first round was an RT-PCR with HTBI primers, and the second round was a multiplex PCR. MiXCR was run by TCRdb on the multiplex PCR reads, yielding one entry per CDR3 protein. The top ten hold around 40% of the sample, which has about 740,000 distinct CDR3 sequences, roughly two fifths seen once.

Sequenced: peripheral blood. The source is an adult man with Graves' ophthalmopathy. The gene calls are TRBV29-1 and TRBJ2-7; a possible D gene is TRBD1 (6 bases). Here the CDR3 reads CSAWGPYEQYF. The CDR3 DNA sequence: TGCAGCGCCTGGGGGCCCTACGAGCAGTACTTC.